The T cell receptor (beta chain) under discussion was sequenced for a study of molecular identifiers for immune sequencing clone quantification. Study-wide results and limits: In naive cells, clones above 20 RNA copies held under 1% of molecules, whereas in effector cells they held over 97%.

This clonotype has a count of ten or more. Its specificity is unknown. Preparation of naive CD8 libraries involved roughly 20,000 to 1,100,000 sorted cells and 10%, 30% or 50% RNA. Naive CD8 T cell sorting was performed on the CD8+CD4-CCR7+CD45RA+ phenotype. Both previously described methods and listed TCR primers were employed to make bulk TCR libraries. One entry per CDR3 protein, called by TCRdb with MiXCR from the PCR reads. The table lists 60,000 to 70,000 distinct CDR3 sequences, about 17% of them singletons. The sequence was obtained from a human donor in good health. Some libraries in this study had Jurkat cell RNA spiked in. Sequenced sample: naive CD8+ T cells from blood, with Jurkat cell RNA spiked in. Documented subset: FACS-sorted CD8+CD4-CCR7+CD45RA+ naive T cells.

CDR3 sequence (DNA): TGTGCCAGCAGTGTGGCCTACGAGCAGTACTTC. It specifies CASSVAYEQYF. The chain recombines TRBV25-1 with TRBJ2-7; D remains ambiguous. The germline V gene encodes CDR1 MGHDK and CDR2 SYGVNS. There are 11 residues in the CDR3. The V gene lost 4 bases and the J gene lost 2 bases, with 3 bases spanning the gap.